Listed below are T cell receptor beta chains from one sample, sequenced in a study of T cells in Graves' hyperthyroidism and ophthalmopathy. TCRdb re-derived calls from the multiplex PCR reads in MiXCR, one entry per CDR3 protein. This sample yields around 580,000 distinct CDR3 sequences, of which 16% are seen a single time; 18% belongs to the top ten. The sequenced sample was blood. The receptors here all came from a woman younger than 30 with Graves' hyperthyroidism. The CDR3 runs from the conserved cysteine through the conserved F or W. A D gene is named only where the DNA matches it firmly. The size of a clone is reported for some rows only, either as once, few or many, or as a class for expanded clones.

abundance	d_gene	v_gene	j_gene	CDR3nt	CDR3aa
many	TRBD2	TRBV11-2	TRBJ2-7	TGTGCCAGCAGCTTCCGGGGGGCCGTAGCGGGATCGTCCGAGCAGTACTTC	CASSFRGAVAGSSEQYF
.	.	TRBV28	TRBJ2-2	TGTGCCAGCAGTCCCAGTAGGAACACCGGGGAGCTGTTTTTT	CASSPSRNTGELFF
.	.	TRBV10-3	TRBJ2-7	TGTGCCATCAGTGGATTAGGGCGTAAAGGGTCTTACGAGCAGTACTTC	CAISGLGRKGSYEQYF
once	.	TRBV29-1	TRBJ2-1	TGCAGCGTTGAAGTGGACCTAAACTACAATGAGCAGTTCTTC	CSVEVDLNYNEQFF
many	.	TRBV11-2	TRBJ1-2	TGTGCCAGCAGCTCAATGGCTAACTATGGCTACACCTTC	CASSSMANYGYTF
many	.	TRBV5-1	TRBJ2-3	TGCGCCAGCAGCCCGGCGAGTAGGGGGAGCACAGATACGCAGTATTTT	CASSPASRGSTDTQYF
.	.	TRBV18	TRBJ1-1	TGTGCCAGCTCACCATGGGGGGCGAACACTGAAGCTTTCTTT	CASSPWGANTEAFF
.	TRBD2	TRBV12-3/TRBV12-4	TRBJ2-7	TGTGCCAGCAGTTTGGGAGGGCCAATCGAGCAGTACTTC	CASSLGGPIEQYF
many	.	TRBV20-1	TRBJ2-3	TGCAGTGCTAGAGGGGGAGCAGATACGCAGTATTTT	CSARGGADTQYF
many	.	TRBV20-1	TRBJ1-2	TGCAGTGCTAGCGACACCGCCTATGGCTACACCTTC	CSASDTAYGYTF
once	TRBD1	TRBV10-2	TRBJ2-4	TGCGCCAGCAGTGAGGGACAGGGAAACATTCAGTACTTC	CASSEGQGNIQYF
few	.	TRBV29-1	TRBJ1-2	TGCAGCGTTGAAGGGGTCGTCTATGGCTGCACCTTC	CSVEGVVYGCTF
.	TRBD1	TRBV7-2	TRBJ2-7	TGTGCCAGCAGAGACAGGGGGGCCCACGAGCAGTACTTC	CASRDRGAHEQYF
few	.	TRBV7-6	TRBJ1-6	TGTGCCAGCAGCTTAGAATTGGATTCACCCCTCCACTTT	CASSLELDSPLHF
.	TRBD2	TRBV27	TRBJ2-2	TGTGCCAGCAGTTTAGGGCGGGGGGGCCGGGGCACCGGGGAGCTGTTTTTT	CASSLGRGGRGTGELFF
few	TRBD2	TRBV5-1	TRBJ2-7	TGCGCCAGCAGCTGGTCACCTACTAGCGGGGGTTCCTACGAGCAGTACTTC	CASSWSPTSGGSYEQYF
few	TRBD2	TRBV12-3/TRBV12-4	TRBJ2-2	TGTGCCAGCAGTCACTTCCGGACTAGCGGGGGCACCGGGGAGCTGTTTTTT	CASSHFRTSGGTGELFF
.	.	TRBV28	TRBJ2-4	TGTGCCAGCAGAAAGAGACAGGTACTCTCTTTAGCCAAAAACATTCAGTACTTC	CASRKRQVLSLAKNIQYF
many	TRBD1	TRBV27	TRBJ2-7	TGTGCCAGCAGTCCCCCCGGACAGGTGTCCTACGAGCAGTACTTC	CASSPPGQVSYEQYF
.	.	TRBV6-1	TRBJ2-3	TGTGCCAGCAGTTTCGGGGACACAGATACGCAGTATTTT	CASSFGDTDTQYF
many	.	TRBV2	TRBJ2-3	TGTGCCAGCAGAGATCATGCAGATACGCAGTATTTT	CASRDHADTQYF
.	TRBD1	TRBV29-1	TRBJ1-1	TGCAGCGTGACGACAGGGGGCTTAGGCACTGAAGCTTTCTTT	CSVTTGGLGTEAFF
.	TRBD2	TRBV9	TRBJ2-3	TGTGCCAGCAGTTTAGCGGGGGCCCAGAGCACAGATACGCAGTATTTT	CASSLAGAQSTDTQYF